Listed here are 20 T cell receptor beta chains from one sample, sequenced in a study of T-cell memory formation after mild COVID-19. TCRdb re-derived calls from the 5' RACE reads in MiXCR, one entry per CDR3 protein. The sample contains about 340,000 distinct CDR3 sequences, approximately 13% of which appear only once. The sequencing sample was made of PBMCs or a T cell subset sorted from them (not recorded which). These receptors originate from a man aged 18-30 years who had mild COVID-19 (a few samples of this study predate the infection). Cell type and time point are not known.

This clonotype was found a few times. This rearrangement joins TRBV4-2 to TRBJ2-3; D not certain. The length of the CDR3 is 14 residues. From germline, CDR1 is LGHNA and CDR2 YNFKEQ. Trimming cost V 3 bases and J 5 bases, with 12 bases left between them. CDR3 residues: CASSQSLTLDTQYF. The DNA for the CDR3 is TGTGCCAGCAGCCAGTCTTTGACCCTAGATACGCAGTATTTT.

This chain joins TRBV6-2 or TRBV6-3 and TRBJ2-1, with 11 positions matching TRBD2. Germline V CDR1 and CDR2: MNHEY, SVGEGT. Unmatched junction bases numbered 12, after V lost 5 bases and J lost 12 bases. The CDR3 runs to 15 residues. The CDR3 protein is CASSGPESSGGMQFF. The CDR3 nucleotides read TGTGCCAGCAGTGGACCGGAATCTAGCGGGGGGATGCAGTTCTTC.

J is TRBJ1-2 and V is TRBV27; 10 nucleotides agree with TRBD1. The germline gives CDR1 MNHEY, CDR2 SMNVEV (reference sequence). V dropped 3 bases and J dropped 7; count of bases not matched to a gene: 8. The CDR3 runs to 15 residues. This CDR3 is CASSFSGTGVRGYTF. The CDR3 region has the DNA TGTGCCAGCAGTTTTTCCGGGACAGGGGTTCGTGGCTACACCTTC.

The rearrangement links TRBV6-6 to TRBJ1-4; possible D gene TRBD1, 6 bases. Trimming stripped 6 bases from V and 8 bases from J, with 19 bases between. Germline V gives CDR1 MNHNY, CDR2 SVGAGI (reference sequence). The CDR3 sequence is 15 residues long. CDR3 nucleotides: TGTGCCAGCAGCACTCAGGGGCAGGGCGGAGAAAAACTGTTTTTT. Translating it yields CASSTQGQGGEKLFF.

The chain combines TRBV12-3 or TRBV12-4 with TRBJ2-7, with 9 bases fitting TRBD1. This CDR3 is 13 amino acids long. Germline trimming cut 6 bases from V and 5 bases from J; bases unmatched to any gene: 5. The CDR3 protein is CASSQDRGDEQYV. CDR3 in DNA: TGTGCCAGCAGCCAGGACAGGGGTGACGAGCAGTACGTC.

In this sample, this clonotype turned up a few times. The J gene is TRBJ2-3, the V gene TRBV7-8; 11 bases match TRBD2. V gave up 7 bases and J gave up 3 bases; unmatched junction bases: 6. Germline CDR1 reads SGHVS; CDR2 reads FQNEAQ. This CDR3 has 15 amino acids. The DNA for the CDR3 is TGTGCCAGCATCACTCGACTAGCGGGGACAGATACGCAGTATTTT. It yields the protein CASITRLAGTDTQYF.

This chain joins TRBV27 and TRBJ1-5; 9 bases fit TRBD1. The CDR3 runs 16 residues. Germline V gene lookup returns CDR1 MNHEY and CDR2 SMNVEV (reference sequence). The trim removed 5 bases at V and 2 bases at J, leaving 7 bases unmatched. The CDR3 protein is CASSLGTGLGNQPQHF. For the CDR3, the DNA is TGTGCCAGCAGTCTAGGGACAGGGTTAGGCAATCAGCCCCAGCATTTT.

This clonotype was detected many times. The rearrangement uses TRBV24-1 and TRBJ2-1; possibly TRBD1 for D (6 bases). Deletions cut 6 bases from V and 1 base from J, with 9 bases between. CDR3 size: 14 residues. From germline, CDR1 is KGHDR and CDR2 SFDVKD. CDR3 sequence reads: CATSRGQSYNEQFF. The CDR3 DNA is TGTGCCACCAGTCGGGGACAATCCTACAATGAGCAGTTCTTC.

In its sample, this clonotype was seen many times. The chain joins TRBV29-1 to TRBJ2-3; unclear D gene. The ends were cut back, 6 bases at V and 2 bases at J, with 6 bases in the middle. This CDR3 region has 11 residues. Germline values: CDR1 SQVTM, CDR2 ANQGSEA. As DNA, the CDR3 is TGCAGCGTCACCCCCACAGATACGCAGTATTTT. It specifies CSVTPTDTQYF.

The sample holds many counts of this clonotype. The rearrangement joins TRBV20-1 to TRBJ1-2, with D unresolved. Per the germline V gene, CDR1 is DFQATT and CDR2 is SNEGSKA (reference sequence). V gave up 6 bases and J gave up 5 bases, with 10 bases separating them. The CDR3 sequence is 11 residues long. The DNA for the CDR3 is TGCAGTGCCCAAGGAGGGTATGGCTACACCTTC. Its protein is CSAQGGYGYTF.

V is TRBV6-6 and J is TRBJ1-3, with a possible D match to TRBD1 (5 bases). CDR1 and CDR2 (germline): MNHNY, SVGAGI (reference sequence). V lost 7 bases and J 0 bases, leaving 13 bases between the germline ends. There are 15 residues in the CDR3. CDR3 nucleotide sequence: TGTGCCAGCACCCTAGGGACCTCCTCTGGAAACACCATATATTTT. Its translation: CASTLGTSSGNTIYF.

This clonotype was found many times. This chain connects TRBV20-1 to TRBJ2-2; D is unresolved. The CDR3 is 12 residues long. The germline V and J ends were trimmed by 2 bases and 6 bases, with 7 bases remaining between them. Per the germline V gene, CDR1 is DFQATT and CDR2 is SNEGSKA (reference sequence). The DNA for the CDR3 is TGCAGTGCTAGACCCTGGGCCGGGGAGCTGTTTTTT. Amino acid sequence: CSARPWAGELFF.

CDR3 nucleotide sequence: TGCGCCAGCAGCAGGCTTATGGGTGGCACTGAAGCTTTCTTT. This codes for CASSRLMGGTEAFF. The V call is TRBV5-1, the J call TRBJ1-1; D uncertain. Trimming removed 4 bases at V and 4 bases at J, with 14 bases between. Germline V CDR1 and CDR2: SGHRS, YFSETQ. This CDR3 region has 14 residues. Full variable domain (outside the CDR3, taken from reference TRBV5-1 and TRBJ1-1): KAGVTQTPRYLIKTRGQQVTLSCSPISGHRSVSWYQQTPGQGLQFLFEYFSETQRNKGNFPGRFSGRQFSNSRSEMNVSTLELGDSALYLCASSRLMGGTEAFFGQGTRLTVV.

Only a few counts were recorded for this clonotype. The V and J genes are TRBV20-1 and TRBJ2-1; D perhaps matches TRBD2 (5 bases). V lost 0 bases and J 6 bases, leaving 9 bases between the germline ends. CDR1 and CDR2 from the germline V gene are DFQATT and SNEGSKA (reference sequence). This CDR3 has 13 amino acids. CDR3 protein: CSARDRTLNEQFF. The CDR3 DNA is TGCAGTGCTAGAGATCGGACTCTCAATGAGCAGTTCTTC.

The chain couples TRBV7-2 to TRBJ1-2; 7 positions match TRBD1. Germline assignment: CDR1 SGHTA and CDR2 FQGNSA. The CDR3 runs 13 residues. V lost 4 bases, J lost 8 bases, and 7 bases stayed unmatched. DNA for the CDR3: TGTGCCAGCAGCTCACAGGGGCGGTGGGGCTACACCTTC. Residues: CASSSQGRWGYTF.

V gene TRBV7-2 combines with J gene TRBJ2-2, with 12 bases that match TRBD2. Germline trimming cut 5 bases from V and 6 bases from J; bases unmatched to any gene: 4. Germline assignment: CDR1 SGHTA and CDR2 FQGNSA. This CDR3 comprises 15 residues. The DNA for the CDR3 is TGTGCCAGCAGCCCTTGGACTAGCGGGGCCGGGGAGCTGTTTTTT. It translates to CASSPWTSGAGELFF.

This clonotype showed up just a few times. The chain employs TRBV6-1 and TRBJ2-7; D is ambiguous. CDR3 length: 13 residues. V lost 4 bases to trimming and J lost 7 bases, with 14 bases between them. CDR1 is MNHNS and CDR2 is SASEGT in the germline V gene. CDR3 sequence reads: CASSVQLTREQYV. The CDR3 region has the DNA TGTGCCAGCAGTGTACAGCTTACGAGAGAGCAGTACGTC.

This clonotype was observed a few times. This sequence joins TRBV4-3 and TRBJ1-5; 9 bases match TRBD1. Germline V gene sequence: CDR1 LGHNA, CDR2 YSLEER. Trimming removed 1 base from V and 8 bases from J; junction bases left unmatched: 6. The CDR3 sequence is 15 residues long. In DNA form, the CDR3 reads TGCGCCAGCAGCCAAGGGGACAGGGATATAGAGCCCCAGCATTTT. Protein product: CASSQGDRDIEPQHF.

The chain combines TRBV14 with TRBJ2-7; D is uncertain. The CDR3 runs to 16 residues. Germline V gene lookup returns CDR1 SGHDN and CDR2 FVKESK. Trimming shortened V by 6 bases and J by 3 bases, and 21 bases separated the two germline ends. The CDR3 spells CASSRYGSLLFYEQYF. The CDR3 nucleotides are TGTGCCAGCAGTCGGTATGGGTCGCTCCTCTTCTACGAGCAGTACTTC. Looking up the rest from reference TRBV14 and TRBJ2-7 gives the full variable domain: EAGVTQFPSHSVIEKGQTVTLRCDPISGHDNLYWYRRVMGKEIKFLLHFVKESKQDESGMPNNRFLAERTGGTYSTLKVQPAELEDSGVYFCASSRYGSLLFYEQYFGPGTRLTVT.

This clonotype was seen a handful of times. This sequence joins TRBV15 and TRBJ1-5; D is unclear. From germline, CDR1 is LNHNV and CDR2 YYDKDF (reference sequence). This CDR3 comprises 13 residues. The V end was cut by 1 base, the J end by 6 bases, with 7 bases between. The CDR3 DNA reads as TGTGCCACCAGCAGAGTTTTGGGTCAGCCCCAGCATTTT. Residues: CATSRVLGQPQHF.